A single sample gave rise to the 29 T cell receptor beta chains below, sequenced in a study of cytomegalovirus exposure and HLA in healthy donors. The protocol was immunoSEQ multiplex PCR, while the TCRdb copy is restricted to in-frame clones and leaves out a portion. The table includes about 330,000 clones, just over 85% detected once. Material for sequencing was PBMCs. The receptors stem from a woman aged 18 to 35 in good health and CMV-seronegative.

The chain links TRBV13 to TRBJ2-1, with 8 bases matching TRBD2. The CDR3 extends over 13 amino acids. Losses at the gene ends were 0 bases for V and 16 bases for J; bases not matched to a gene: 8. The germline CDR1 and CDR2 sequences are PRHDT and FYEKMQ (reference sequence). The CDR3 sequence: CASSLGRAGGSFF. As DNA, the CDR3 is TGTGCCAGCAGCTTAGGCCGGGCGGGAGGATCCTTCTTC.

The chain is built from TRBV2 and TRBJ2-7, with D perhaps TRBD2 (5 bases). Trimming stripped 7 bases from V and 3 bases from J, with 13 bases between. Per the germline V gene, CDR1 is SNHLY and CDR2 is FYNNEI. The CDR3 length is 13 residues. The CDR3 DNA reads TGTGCCAGCACCCAGGTGGAGGACTACGAGCAGTACTTC. It yields the protein CASTQVEDYEQYF.

V gene TRBV25-1 combines with J gene TRBJ1-3; 9 bases match TRBD1. The V and J ends lost 2 bases and 6 bases, in that order; junction bases with no gene match: 8. Looked up from germline, CDR1 is MGHDK and CDR2 is SYGVNS. The CDR3 totals 16 residues. DNA of the CDR3: TGTGCCAGCAGTGAAGGCAAATGGACAGGGGAAAACACCATATATTTT. Translation gives CASSEGKWTGENTIYF.

This chain joins TRBV5-1 and TRBJ1-2; 7 nucleotides agree with TRBD1. J was trimmed by 8 bases and V by 1 base; bases with no gene match: 14. This CDR3 region has 16 residues. CDR1 is SGHRS and CDR2 is YFSETQ in the germline V gene. CDR3 coding DNA: TGCGCCAGCAGCTTGCTGTACGGACAGGCCCAGACAGGCTACACCTTC. Translated: CASSLLYGQAQTGYTF.

V gene TRBV29-1 combines with J gene TRBJ2-7; 13 nucleotides match TRBD2. V lost 7 bases to trimming and J lost 2 bases; unmatched junction nucleotides: 5. The CDR3 covers 14 residues. Per the germline V gene, CDR1 is SQVTM and CDR2 is ANQGSEA. CDR3 amino acids: CSAQLAGGAYEQYF. CDR3 nucleotides: TGCAGCGCCCAACTAGCGGGAGGGGCCTACGAGCAGTACTTC.

The chain combines TRBV29-1 with TRBJ2-1; 9 nucleotides align to TRBD2. V lost 7 bases to trimming and J lost 8 bases; unmatched junction nucleotides: 15. Germline V CDR1 and CDR2: SQVTM, ANQGSEA. The CDR3 is made up of 15 amino acids. The CDR3 DNA follows: TGCAGCGCAGAACTAGCCGGCGGGAGGGCAGATGAGCAGTTCTTC. Protein sequence: CSAELAGGRADEQFF.

The chain couples TRBV27 to TRBJ2-2; no definite D call. The germline CDR1 and CDR2 sequences are MNHEY and SMNVEV (reference sequence). The CDR3 has 15 residues. Trimming removed 5 bases from V and 4 bases from J, with 14 bases in between. The CDR3 bases are TGTGCCAGCAGTCCCGACTTGAGAAGCACCGGGGAGCTGTTTTTT. Protein product: CASSPDLRSTGELFF.

The chain couples TRBV6-4 to TRBJ2-2; possible D gene TRBD2, 5 bases. V was pared by 5 bases and J by 7 bases, with 26 bases between. The CDR3 covers 18 residues. Germline CDR1 is MRHNA and CDR2 is SNTAGT. The chain's CDR3 is CASSTPWVARRRSGELFF. For the CDR3, the DNA is TGTGCCAGCAGTACGCCCTGGGTAGCGAGACGACGTAGCGGGGAGCTGTTTTTT.

The CDR3 DNA is TGTGCCAGCAGTTCACAGGTTCGGAAGACCCAGTACTTC. Translated: CASSSQVRKTQYF. The chain employs TRBV28 and TRBJ2-5; tentatively, D is TRBD1 (5 bases). The CDR3 has 13 amino acids. V lost 4 bases to trimming and J lost 6 bases, with 12 bases between them. CDR1 and CDR2 from the germline V gene are MDHEN and SYDVKM.

This clone was recorded only once. The chain recombines TRBV11-2 with TRBJ2-2, with D hard to call. The germline V gene has CDR1 SGHAT and CDR2 FQNNGV. Between the trimmed V and J ends, which lost 2 bases and 9 bases, there was a span of 4 bases. The CDR3 contains 11 residues. Here the CDR3 reads CASSLIRELFF. The CDR3 region has the DNA TGTGCCAGCAGCTTAATCAGGGAGCTGTTTTTT.

V gene TRBV4-2 combines with J gene TRBJ2-7; TRBD2 matches 7 bases. CDR3 size: 16 residues. Germline values: CDR1 LGHNA, CDR2 YNFKEQ. J gave up 7 bases and V 0 bases, and 12 bases lay outside the gene matches. The CDR3 spells CASSQDSGGLGWEQYF. CDR3 DNA: TGTGCCAGCAGCCAAGATTCGGGGGGATTAGGATGGGAGCAGTACTTC.

The gene calls are TRBV29-1 and TRBJ1-3; D gene ambiguous. V was trimmed by 3 bases and J by 4 bases, leaving 7 bases between them. Germline V gene sequence: CDR1 SQVTM, CDR2 ANQGSEA. This CDR3 contains 12 residues. The chain's CDR3 is CSVDLAGNTIYF. As DNA, the CDR3 is TGCAGCGTTGATTTGGCAGGAAACACCATATATTTT.

This rearrangement joins TRBV29-1 to TRBJ2-3, with 7 nucleotides matching TRBD1. V gave up 0 bases and J gave up 10 bases; unmatched junction bases: 7. Germline CDR1 and CDR2: SQVTM and ANQGSEA. The CDR3 spans 13 residues. For the CDR3, the DNA is TGCAGCGTTGAAGAAGGGGACAGCGTTGCGCAGTATTTT. It yields the protein CSVEEGDSVAQYF.

DNA of the CDR3: TGTGCCCAGAGGGGACGGGACAGGGGGCCTCCCTCTGGAAACACCATATATTTT. Its protein is CAQRGRDRGPPSGNTIYF. The chain couples TRBV13 to TRBJ1-3; 12 bases are shared with TRBD1. The CDR3 extends over 18 amino acids. V shed 11 bases and J 0 bases; nucleotides not matched to a gene: 14. Germline V CDR1 and CDR2: PRHDT, FYEKMQ (reference sequence).

V gene TRBV5-4 combines with J gene TRBJ2-1, with 7 bases that match TRBD1. The CDR3 is 15 amino acids. The germline V gene encodes CDR1 SGHNT and CDR2 YYREEE (reference sequence). V gave up 2 bases and J gave up 1 base; unmatched junction bases: 3. The CDR3 here is CASSFRDSSYNEQFF. The CDR3 nucleotides are TGTGCCAGCAGCTTCCGGGACAGTTCCTACAATGAGCAGTTCTTC. The variable domain in full, completed from reference TRBV5-4 and TRBJ2-1, reads ETGVTQSPTHLIKTRGQQVTLRCSSQSGHNTVSWYQQALGQGPQFIFQYYREEENGRGNFPPRFSGLQFPNYSSELNVNALELDDSALYLCASSFRDSSYNEQFFGPGTRLTVL.

This clone appeared a single time. This sequence joins TRBV12-5 and TRBJ1-2; a weak D match, TRBD1 (5 bases). Germline CDR1 reads LGHNT; CDR2 reads FRNRAP. V shed 4 bases and J shed 3 bases, with 12 bases lying between them. The CDR3 contains 14 residues. This chain's CDR3 is CASGSSGIYYGYTF. The CDR3 region has the DNA TGTGCTAGTGGTTCATCAGGGATCTACTATGGCTACACCTTC.

This clone was detected only a few times. The J gene is TRBJ2-1, the V gene TRBV6-6; the D gene is possibly TRBD2 (7 bases). With 7 bases removed from V and 9 bases from J, the gap between germline ends came to 22 bases. The CDR3 has 15 residues. Looked up from germline, CDR1 is MNHNY and CDR2 is SVGAGI (reference sequence). CDR3 in DNA: TGTGCCAGCAAAATCCCCGGAGGGGGGGTAGGTGAGCAGTTCTTC. Protein product: CASKIPGGGVGEQFF.

The chain is built from TRBV11-2 and TRBJ1-1; D remains ambiguous. V gave up 5 bases and J gave up 3 bases, with 10 bases separating them. The germline gives CDR1 SGHAT, CDR2 FQNNGV. This CDR3 comprises 13 residues. The DNA of the CDR3 is TGTGCCAGCAGCCCGAGACAAGACACTGAAGCTTTCTTT. Protein sequence: CASSPRQDTEAFF. The full variable domain, with the rest looked up from reference TRBV11-2 and TRBJ1-1, is EAGVAQSPRYKIIEKRQSVAFWCNPISGHATLYWYQQILGQGPKLLIQFQNNGVVDDSQLPKDRFSAERLKGVDSTLKIQPAKLEDSAVYLCASSPRQDTEAFFGQGTRLTVV.

This chain connects TRBV29-1 to TRBJ2-1; weak D call: TRBD1 (6 bases). The V gene lost 7 bases and the J gene lost 4 bases, with 11 bases spanning the gap. The CDR3 runs 12 residues. In germline, CDR1 is SQVTM, CDR2 ANQGSEA. The CDR3: CSAGTRYNEQFF. Written as DNA, the CDR3 is TGCAGCGCCGGGACAAGATACAATGAGCAGTTCTTC.

The chain uses TRBV13 and TRBJ2-5; perhaps TRBD2 as D (6 bases). Germline values: CDR1 PRHDT, CDR2 FYEKMQ (reference sequence). V was shortened by 5 bases and J by 2 bases, with 12 bases between the two germline ends. This CDR3 has 14 amino acids. The CDR3 DNA follows: TGTGCCAGCAGCCGTCCGGGAGAACAAGAGACCCAGTACTTC. Protein sequence: CASSRPGEQETQYF.

A word on this clone: Other nucleotide sequences in the sample specify the same CDR3. The V gene is TRBV27, the J gene TRBJ2-7; D unclear. There are 13 residues in the CDR3. Germline V gives CDR1 MNHEY, CDR2 SMNVEV (reference sequence). V was shortened by 3 bases and J by 1 base, with 7 bases between the two germline ends. In nucleotides, the CDR3 is TGTGCCAGCAGTTTTGCCGGGTCCTACGAGCAGTACTTC. Its translation: CASSFAGSYEQYF.

V usage is TRBV6-5 and J usage is TRBJ2-7, with 7 bases aligning to TRBD1. The CDR3 runs to 14 residues. With V trimmed by 7 bases and J by 4 bases, 10 bases remained unmatched. Germline lookup yields CDR1 MNHEY and CDR2 SVGAGI. Here the CDR3 reads CASIQGAGGYEQYF. CDR3 DNA: TGTGCCAGCATCCAAGGGGCAGGGGGATACGAGCAGTACTTC.

This clone was seen once. The chain links TRBV4-1 to TRBJ2-1; weak D call: TRBD2 (6 bases). Germline V gives CDR1 MGHRA, CDR2 YSYEKL. The CDR3 spans 15 residues. The ends were cut back, 4 bases at V and 8 bases at J, with 18 bases in the middle. CDR3 region: CASSLSGGVSDEQFF. The CDR3 DNA follows: TGCGCCAGCAGCCTCTCGGGCGGGGTCAGCGATGAGCAGTTCTTC.

CDR3 loop: CASSFLARAYEQYF. CDR3 DNA: TGTGCCAGCAGTTTTTTGGCTCGGGCCTACGAGCAGTACTTC. The chain employs TRBV27 and TRBJ2-7; D call uncertain. The CDR3 length is 14 residues. Germline V lookup: CDR1 MNHEY, CDR2 SMNVEV (reference sequence). Between the trimmed V and J ends, which lost 3 bases and 2 bases, there was a span of 11 bases.

The V gene is TRBV7-3, the J gene TRBJ2-5, with 9 bases lining up with TRBD1. Per germline, CDR1 SGHTA and CDR2 FQGTGA. V lost 1 base to trimming and J lost 5 bases; unmatched junction nucleotides: 5. This CDR3 spans 15 amino acids. CDR3 sequence (DNA): TGTGCCAGCAGCTTAAATGGACAGGGGTCGGAGACCCAGTACTTC. It translates to CASSLNGQGSETQYF. Combining the CDR3 with reference TRBV7-3 and TRBJ2-5 gives the whole variable domain GAGVSQTPSNKVTEKGKYVELRCDPISGHTALYWYRQSLGQGPEFLIYFQGTGAADDSGLPNDRFFAVRPEGSVSTLKIQRTERGDSAVYLCASSLNGQGSETQYFGPGTRLLVL.

The chain has TRBV10-3 and TRBJ1-4; D not certain. From germline, CDR1 is ENHRY and CDR2 SYGVKD. The CDR3 extends over 12 amino acids. The V gene lost 2 bases and the J gene lost 8 bases, with 6 bases spanning the gap. The CDR3 sequence: CAISEVEEKLFF. CDR3 nucleotides: TGTGCCATCAGTGAGGTTGAGGAAAAACTGTTTTTT.

The chain has TRBV5-1 and TRBJ2-3, with TRBD2 identical over 8 bases. CDR3 length: 16 residues. Per the germline V gene, CDR1 is SGHRS and CDR2 is YFSETQ. V shed 4 bases, J shed 4 bases, and the junction held 11 bases outside the gene matches. The CDR3 sequence is CASSPGFSGTADTQYF. The CDR3 DNA reads TGCGCCAGCAGCCCGGGGTTTAGCGGGACCGCAGATACGCAGTATTTT. The full variable domain, with the rest looked up from reference TRBV5-1 and TRBJ2-3, is KAGVTQTPRYLIKTRGQQVTLSCSPISGHRSVSWYQQTPGQGLQFLFEYFSETQRNKGNFPGRFSGRQFSNSRSEMNVSTLELGDSALYLCASSPGFSGTADTQYFGPGTRLTVL.

V is TRBV2 and J is TRBJ1-2; D uncertain. Germline V gene data show CDR1 as SNHLY and CDR2 as FYNNEI. The CDR3 runs to 14 residues. V gave up 2 bases and J gave up 0 bases, with 7 bases separating them. CDR3 in amino acids: CASSESVTNYGYTF. CDR3 in DNA: TGTGCCAGCAGTGAATCAGTAACTAACTATGGCTACACCTTC.

This chain joins TRBV4-3 and TRBJ1-1; the D is unclear. Trimming shortened V by 1 base and J by 0 bases, and 9 bases separated the two germline ends. Germline V gene data show CDR1 as LGHNA and CDR2 as YSLEER. The CDR3 is 15 residues long. The DNA of the CDR3 is TGCGCCAGCAGCCAAGGCCCGGGAGTGAACACTGAAGCTTTCTTT. Translating it yields CASSQGPGVNTEAFF.